Below, one TCR beta chain is given with its context. Its antigen is not identified. Trimming removed 3 bases from V and 6 bases from J, with 6 bases in between. Germline CDR1 reads WNHNN; CDR2 reads SYGVQD (reference sequence). The CDR3 loop spans 11 amino acids. This entry is derived from a study of OX40 agonist ivuxolimab in advanced cancers. Autoimmune disease history or systemic immunosuppression led to patient exclusion. Measured with immunoSEQ multiplex PCR; TCRdb has only the in-frame clones, and not every one. The sample records 9,500 to 15,000 clones, over 80% being singletons. Findings and limits, study-wide: Expanded clones were, on average, more numerous in CD8+ T cells than in CD4+.

The sequencing used CD4+ or CD8+ T cells sorted from blood, collected in a trial of the OX40 agonist ivuxolimab. The sequence was collected from an adult with an advanced solid tumor such as melanoma, head and neck, liver or kidney cancer. The rearrangement links TRBV10-1 to TRBJ2-7; D gene unclear. CDR3: CASSDAVEQYF. CDR3 bases: TGCGCCAGCAGTGATGCGGTCGAGCAGTACTTC.